What follows describes a single T cell receptor beta chain. The ends lost 4 bases at V and 12 bases at J; junction bases unmatched: 12. Germline CDR1 is GTSNPN and CDR2 is SVGIG (reference sequence). This CDR3 region has 13 residues. This specimen belongs to a study of cytotoxic CD8 clonotypes in ibrutinib-treated CLL. The method was immunoSEQ multiplex PCR; TCRdb's version includes in-frame clones alone and lacks a portion of them. The table records 52,000 or so clones, approximately 87% of them present only once. The receptor comes from a human donor with chronic lymphocytic leukemia. The chain has TRBV30 and TRBJ2-1, with 7 bases matching TRBD1. Sequences were derived from PBMCs, sampled after 24 months of ibrutinib treatment. The CDR3 nucleotides read TGTGCCTGGACAGGGGGAGTTGCTCCCATGCAGTTCTTC. It yields the protein CAWTGGVAPMQFF. Variable domain in full (rest from reference TRBV30 and TRBJ2-1): SQTIHQWPATLVQPVGSPLSLECTVEGTSNPNLYWYRQAAGRGLQLLFYSVGIGQISSEVPQNLSASRPQDRQFILSSKKLLLSDSGFYLCAWTGGVAPMQFFGPGTRLTVL.